This entry lists 14 T cell receptor beta chains sequenced from one sample in a study of control samples from healthy donors and cancer patients. Data came from immunoSEQ multiplex PCR; TCRdb stores just in-frame clones and leaves some out. This sample carries about 180,000 clones, 90% to 95% of them seen once, and the ten largest clones take 1.4%. Sequencing was performed on blood. Every receptor here comes from a man aged 30 to 39 in good health.

The V and J genes are TRBV7-2 and TRBJ2-2; TRBD2 agrees at 13 bases. Trimming cost V 3 bases and J 3 bases; bases outside gene matches: 7. This CDR3 spans 18 amino acids. Germline values: CDR1 SGHTA, CDR2 FQGNSA. The CDR3 nucleotides read TGTGCCAGCAGCTTCCGACTAGCGGGGGGTTTGGACACCGGGGAGCTGTTTTTT. Translating gives CASSFRLAGGLDTGELFF.

CDR3 coding DNA: TGTGCCAGCAGCACCGGGACTAGCAAGACCGGGGAGCTGTTTTTT. Translation gives CASSTGTSKTGELFF. V is TRBV5-4 and J is TRBJ2-2; 9 bases are shared with TRBD2. Germline V CDR1 and CDR2: SGHNT, YYREEE (reference sequence). The J segment lost 5 bases and the V segment lost 4 bases, leaving 6 bases of the junction unmatched. The length of the CDR3 is 15 residues.

The chain carries TRBV19 and TRBJ2-1; TRBD1 aligns across 9 bases. This CDR3 contains 13 residues. The germline V gene encodes CDR1 LNHDA and CDR2 SQIVND (reference sequence). The ends lost 6 bases at V and 7 bases at J; junction bases unmatched: 4. CDR3 in amino acids: CASRGTGRNEQFF. DNA for the CDR3: TGTGCCAGTAGGGGGACAGGGAGGAATGAGCAGTTCTTC.

This rearrangement joins TRBV3-1 (or the pseudogene TRBV3-2) to TRBJ2-1; 10 bases align to TRBD2. CDR1 LGHDT and CDR2 YNNKEL come from the germline V gene (reference sequence). This CDR3 is built from 15 residues. Trimming cost V 3 bases and J 8 bases; bases outside gene matches: 7. The CDR3: CASSHRLAGDDEQFF. The CDR3 DNA reads as TGTGCCAGCAGCCACCGACTAGCGGGCGACGATGAGCAGTTCTTC.

The rearrangement joins TRBV4-1 to TRBJ2-1; 8 bases agree with TRBD2. Germline lookup yields CDR1 MGHRA and CDR2 YSYEKL. The CDR3 spans 15 residues. The ends lost 3 bases at V and 5 bases at J; junction bases unmatched: 6. The CDR3 sequence is CASSQPHGGDNEQFF. Here the CDR3 DNA reads TGCGCCAGCAGCCAGCCCCACGGGGGGGACAATGAGCAGTTCTTC.

The chain joins TRBV19 to TRBJ2-6; TRBD2 agrees at 7 bases. The V and J ends lost 7 bases and 4 bases, in that order; junction bases with no gene match: 10. The CDR3 has 16 residues. CDR1 and CDR2 (germline): LNHDA, SQIVND (reference sequence). This chain's CDR3 is CASTIGGIGGANVLTF. CDR3 nucleotide sequence: TGTGCCAGTACCATCGGGGGGATCGGAGGGGCCAACGTCCTGACTTTC.

About this clone itself: At one boundary the junction diverges from the germline segment, which might be a read error. This sample also contains other DNA sequences that code for the same CDR3. This chain joins TRBV5-4 and TRBJ1-3; tentatively, D is TRBD1 (6 bases). The CDR3 runs 17 residues. Germline-derived CDR1 and CDR2 are SGHNT and YYREEE (reference sequence). Here the CDR3 DNA reads TGTGCCAGTAGCTCGGCCCGAGGGACACACTCTGGAAACACCATATATTTT. Amino acids: CASSSARGTHSGNTIYF.

The chain employs TRBV6-4 and TRBJ2-5; 12 nucleotides line up with TRBD2. This CDR3 contains 16 residues. Per the germline V gene, CDR1 is MRHNA and CDR2 is SNTAGT. J lost 1 base, V lost 6 bases, and 6 bases had no gene match. In nucleotides, the CDR3 is TGTGCCAGCAGGGATCGGACTAGCGGGACCCAAGAGACCCAGTACTTC. Protein product: CASRDRTSGTQETQYF.

The chain combines TRBV4-1 with TRBJ2-7; the D is unclear. V was clipped by 1 base and J by 4 bases, with 11 bases between them. The CDR3 has 14 residues. Per germline, CDR1 MGHRA and CDR2 YSYEKL. The CDR3 is CASSQARGDYEQYF. CDR3 in DNA: TGCGCCAGCAGCCAAGCTCGCGGTGATTACGAGCAGTACTTC.

V usage is TRBV4-3 and J usage is TRBJ1-6; D might be TRBD1 (6 bases). Trimming cost V 0 bases and J 4 bases, with 10 bases left between them. The CDR3 covers 16 residues. CDR1 is LGHNA, CDR2 YSLEER, per germline. The CDR3 spells CASSQDRGQYNSPLHF. Here the CDR3 DNA reads TGCGCCAGCAGCCAAGATCGAGGACAGTATAATTCACCCCTCCACTTT.

The J gene is TRBJ1-1, the V gene TRBV5-1; the D is unclear. From germline, CDR1 is SGHRS and CDR2 YFSETQ. The germline V and J ends were trimmed by 5 bases and 0 bases, with 14 bases remaining between them. CDR3 length: 15 residues. CDR3 protein: CASRGGSRMNTEAFF. The CDR3, as DNA: TGCGCCAGCAGAGGTGGAAGTCGGATGAACACTGAAGCTTTCTTT.

The chain combines TRBV6-4 with TRBJ1-5; D is unresolved. This CDR3 is built from 15 residues. Trimming pared 5 bases from V and 0 bases from J, leaving 11 bases between. Germline loops: CDR1 MRHNA, CDR2 SNTAGT. CDR3 nucleotide sequence: TGTGCCAGCAGTTTCCGGGATTATAGCAATCAGCCCCAGCATTTT. Translated, it gives CASSFRDYSNQPQHF.

This clone appeared a few times. This chain connects TRBV12-3 or TRBV12-4 to TRBJ2-7; tentatively, D is TRBD1 (5 bases). The CDR3 is 13 amino acids. Trimming took off 2 bases at V and 1 base at J, with 6 bases between the two ends. The CDR3 DNA follows: TGTGCCAGCAGTTTACGACAGTCCTACGAGCAGTACTTC. As protein: CASSLRQSYEQYF.

The CDR3 region is CAISGSPAGGSTDTQYF. CDR3 in DNA: TGTGCCATCAGTGGGAGTCCGGCGGGGGGTTCTACAGATACGCAGTATTTT. The chain couples TRBV10-3 to TRBJ2-3, with TRBD2 matching 8 bases. The CDR3 sequence is 17 residues long. The V segment lost 4 bases and the J segment 3 bases; nucleotides outside the gene matches: 12. CDR1 and CDR2 (germline): ENHRY, SYGVKD.